This entry lists 13 T cell receptor beta chains sequenced from one sample in a study of blood T cell repertoires in COVID-19. Assay used: immunoSEQ multiplex PCR; TCRdb lists only in-frame clones, some missing. The sample carries 180,000 or so clones, roughly 88% recorded once. What was sequenced was peripheral blood. Every receptor here comes from a woman aged 40 to 49 with COVID-19, enrolled during active disease.

V gene TRBV7-3 combines with J gene TRBJ1-1; perhaps TRBD1 as D (5 bases). Trimming removed 5 bases at V and 9 bases at J, with 10 bases between. The CDR3 contains 11 residues. Germline loops: CDR1 SGHTA, CDR2 FQGTGA. In DNA, the CDR3 is TGTGCCAGCAGCCCGGGGACTAAAGCTTTCTTT. This translates into CASSPGTKAFF. The variable domain in full, completed from reference TRBV7-3 and TRBJ1-1, reads GAGVSQTPSNKVTEKGKYVELRCDPISGHTALYWYRQSLGQGPEFLIYFQGTGAADDSGLPNDRFFAVRPEGSVSTLKIQRTERGDSAVYLCASSPGTKAFFGQGTRLTVV.

Here the CDR3 reads CASSPIAEKLFF. In nucleotides, the CDR3 is TGTGCCAGCAGCCCCATCGCGGAAAAACTGTTTTTT. The chain uses TRBV11-2 and TRBJ1-4; D ambiguous. Trimming cost V 5 bases and J 8 bases, with 9 bases left between them. The germline CDR1 and CDR2 sequences are SGHAT and FQNNGV. The CDR3 runs 12 residues.

This rearrangement joins TRBV6-5 to TRBJ1-5; 9 nucleotides match TRBD1. The CDR3 spans 14 residues. The trim removed 4 bases at V and 3 bases at J, leaving 1 base unmatched. The germline V gene has CDR1 MNHEY and CDR2 SVGAGI. CDR3 nucleotides: TGTGCCAGCAGTTGGACAGGGGACAATCAGCCCCAGCATTTT. Amino acid sequence: CASSWTGDNQPQHF.

The chain couples TRBV5-4 to TRBJ1-5; tentatively, D is TRBD1 (5 bases). V lost 2 bases to trimming and J lost 4 bases, with 7 bases between them. The germline gives CDR1 SGHNT, CDR2 YYREEE (reference sequence). CDR3 length: 13 residues. The CDR3 coding sequence is TGTGCCAGCAGCTTAAGGGGAAATCAGCCCCAGCATTTT. Translated, it gives CASSLRGNQPQHF.

The chain couples TRBV7-8 to TRBJ1-2; unclear D gene. CDR3 size: 16 residues. The ends were cut back, 0 bases at V and 0 bases at J, with 11 bases in the middle. Germline V lookup: CDR1 SGHVS, CDR2 FQNEAQ. The CDR3 DNA follows: TGTGCCAGCAGCTTAGCGCTCGACGGGACTAACTATGGCTACACCTTC. Its protein product is CASSLALDGTNYGYTF.

The chain links TRBV7-2 to TRBJ1-5; D unresolved. This CDR3 has 14 amino acids. Germline V gene data show CDR1 as SGHTA and CDR2 as FQGNSA. Trimming left V 6 bases short and J 6 bases short, with 15 bases between. Here the CDR3 DNA reads TGTGCCAGCAGTCCCGGACGGGGAGGTCAGCCCCAGCATTTT. Encoded protein: CASSPGRGGQPQHF.

A few counts support this clone. The chain combines TRBV4-2 with TRBJ2-3; 8 nucleotides match TRBD2. Looked up from germline, CDR1 is LGHNA and CDR2 is YNFKEQ. Losses at the gene ends were 0 bases for V and 5 bases for J; bases not matched to a gene: 7. The CDR3 covers 16 residues. DNA of the CDR3: TGTGCCAGCAGCCAAGAGTCGGGGGGGGCGGTAGATACGCAGTATTTT. Protein: CASSQESGGAVDTQYF.

This clone occurred a few times. V gene TRBV6-2 or TRBV6-3 combines with J gene TRBJ1-5, with a tentative D call TRBD1 (5 bases). The CDR3 has 15 residues. The ends were cut back, 2 bases at V and 1 base at J, with 9 bases in the middle. The V gene's germline CDR1 is MNHEY and CDR2 SVGEGT. In nucleotides, the CDR3 is TGTGCCAGCAGTTACGGGGGGGACAGCAATCAGCCCCAGCATTTT. It yields the protein CASSYGGDSNQPQHF.

V is TRBV3-1 (or the pseudogene TRBV3-2) and J is TRBJ2-7; D gene unclear. Between the trimmed V and J ends, which lost 0 bases and 7 bases, there was a span of 4 bases. The CDR3 sequence is 11 residues long. From germline, CDR1 is LGHDT and CDR2 YNNKEL (reference sequence). CDR3 loop: CASSQETEQYF. In DNA, the CDR3 is TGTGCCAGCAGCCAAGAAACAGAGCAGTACTTC.

Only a few counts were recorded for this clone. This rearrangement joins TRBV7-6 to TRBJ2-1; D is perhaps TRBD1 (5 bases). V lost 3 bases and J lost 0, with 9 bases in between. Germline loops: CDR1 SGHVS, CDR2 FNYEAQ. The CDR3 has 15 residues. CDR3 sequence reads: CASSLGPSSYNEQFF. The CDR3 nucleotides read TGTGCCAGCAGCTTGGGGCCTAGCTCCTACAATGAGCAGTTCTTC.

This chain links TRBV7-8 with TRBJ1-3, with TRBD1 matching over 7 bases. J gave up 1 base and V 6 bases, and 0 bases lay outside the gene matches. The germline V gene encodes CDR1 SGHVS and CDR2 FQNEAQ. The CDR3 is 13 amino acids. The CDR3 DNA reads as TGTGCCAGCAGGACAGGGTCTGGAAACACCATATATTTT. Translating it yields CASRTGSGNTIYF. The full variable domain, rest sourced from reference TRBV7-8 and TRBJ1-3, is GAGVSQSPRYKVAKRGQDVALRCDPISGHVSLFWYQQALGQGPEFLTYFQNEAQLDKSGLPSDRFFAERPEGSVSTLKIQRTQQEDSAVYLCASRTGSGNTIYFGEGSWLTVV.

This clone was counted only a few times. This chain uses TRBV3-1 (or the pseudogene TRBV3-2) with TRBJ2-5, with TRBD1 matching over 7 bases. Losses at the gene ends were 3 bases for V and 2 bases for J; bases not matched to a gene: 9. Per the germline V gene, CDR1 is LGHDT and CDR2 is YNNKEL (reference sequence). This CDR3 spans 16 amino acids. The CDR3 sequence: CASSQLRDSVQETQYF. CDR3 nucleotide sequence: TGTGCCAGCAGCCAGCTCCGGGACAGCGTTCAAGAGACCCAGTACTTC.

The count of this clone is one. J is TRBJ2-1 and V is TRBV9, with D possibly being TRBD2 (6 bases). Germline CDR1 SGDLS, CDR2 YYNGEE. CDR3 size: 13 residues. The V gene lost 6 bases and the J gene lost 6 bases, with 13 bases spanning the gap. The DNA for the CDR3 is TGTGCCAGCAATAGCGGAACCCCCAATGAGCAGTTCTTC. Protein product: CASNSGTPNEQFF.